This T cell receptor (beta chain) is from a study of shared clonotypes between healthy human individuals. In the study overall: Plates per donor: three CD4 naive, three CD4 memory, two CD8 naive, one CD8 memory.

Assay: immunoSEQ multiplex PCR; the TCRdb copy retains only in-frame clones and omits some. In the table there are about 2.4 million clones, about 92% of which are singletons. Unmatched junction bases numbered 7, after V lost 3 bases and J lost 1 base. The germline V gene encodes CDR1 SGDLS and CDR2 YYNGEE. This CDR3 is 16 amino acids long. Study observations and caveats: Among donors, sharing of clonotypes was expected to be affected by sequencing depth. The study drew on few donors, limiting represented genetic and exposure-history diversity. Non-shared clonotypes displayed generation probabilities falling below those of clonotypes present in all four donors.

Only one count was recorded for this clone. What it binds is not known. This TCR came from a man aged 18 to 30 in good health. Sequences were obtained from naive CD4+ T cells sorted from blood. Subset described: CD45RA+ positively selected. The chain links TRBV9 to TRBJ1-3; 7 bases agree with TRBD1. CDR3 residues: CASSAWTGGSGNTIYF. The CDR3 nucleotides read TGTGCCAGCAGCGCATGGACAGGCGGGTCTGGAAACACCATATATTTT.